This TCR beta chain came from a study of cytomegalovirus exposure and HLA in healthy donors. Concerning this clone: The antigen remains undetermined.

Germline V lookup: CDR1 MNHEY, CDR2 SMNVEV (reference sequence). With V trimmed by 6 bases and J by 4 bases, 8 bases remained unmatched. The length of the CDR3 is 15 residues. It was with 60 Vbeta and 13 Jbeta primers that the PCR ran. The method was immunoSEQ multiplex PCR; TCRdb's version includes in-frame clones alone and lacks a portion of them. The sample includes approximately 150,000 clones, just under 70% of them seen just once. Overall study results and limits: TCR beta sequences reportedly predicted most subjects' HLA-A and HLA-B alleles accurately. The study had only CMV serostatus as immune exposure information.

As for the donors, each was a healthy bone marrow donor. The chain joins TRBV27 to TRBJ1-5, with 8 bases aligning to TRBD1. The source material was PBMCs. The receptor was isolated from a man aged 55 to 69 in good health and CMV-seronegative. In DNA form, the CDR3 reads TGTGCCAGCAGCCTTGCAGGGGGCGTTAATCAGCCCCAGCATTTT. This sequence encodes CASSLAGGVNQPQHF.